Each of the 24 T cell receptor beta chains below was sequenced from the same sample in a study of T cell responses to AZD1222 COVID-19 vaccine. The assay was immunoSEQ multiplex PCR, and TCRdb's table has in-frame clones only and misses some. The sample shows 150,000 to 250,000 clones, 90% to 95% of them seen only once. The sequencing used peripheral blood, collected 28 days after the second AZD1222 dose. These receptors all stem from an adult who received the AZD1222 COVID-19 vaccine.

This rearrangement joins TRBV27 to TRBJ2-5; D perhaps matches TRBD2 (6 bases). V lost 1 base and J 7 bases, leaving 16 bases between the germline ends. The CDR3 extends over 15 amino acids. Germline CDR1 and CDR2: MNHEY and SMNVEV (reference sequence). Written as DNA, the CDR3 is TGTGCCAGCAGTTTATTGGGCAGGGAGGCAGGGACCCAGTACTTC. It yields the protein CASSLLGREAGTQYF.

The chain recombines TRBV29-1 with TRBJ1-1; D not resolved. The germline gives CDR1 SQVTM, CDR2 ANQGSEA. With 5 bases removed from V and 4 bases from J, the gap between germline ends came to 14 bases. The CDR3 totals 13 residues. The CDR3 DNA sequence: TGCAGCGTTAGGACGGGTTTGAGCACTGAAGCTTTCTTT. As protein: CSVRTGLSTEAFF.

The chain employs TRBV28 and TRBJ2-2, with D possibly matching TRBD1 (5 bases). V was clipped by 5 bases and J by 0 bases, with 13 bases between them. This CDR3 region has 16 residues. Germline V gene data show CDR1 as MDHEN and CDR2 as SYDVKM. CDR3 DNA: TGTGCCAGCAGTCAAAGTGACAGCCCGAACACCGGGGAGCTGTTTTTT. It encodes CASSQSDSPNTGELFF.

The chain joins TRBV6-6 to TRBJ1-6; 10 nucleotides match TRBD1. The CDR3 is 15 amino acids. Trimming cost V 2 bases and J 10 bases; bases outside gene matches: 5. Germline CDR1 is MNHNY and CDR2 is SVGAGI (reference sequence). The CDR3 spells CASSYPDRGQSPLHF. The CDR3 DNA is TGTGCCAGCAGTTACCCTGACAGGGGGCAATCACCCCTCCACTTT.

This clone was seen once. The gene calls are TRBV5-6 and TRBJ1-1; D is perhaps TRBD1 (6 bases). Germline V gives CDR1 SGHDT, CDR2 YYEEEE. The CDR3 is made up of 18 amino acids. Trimming left V 6 bases short and J 6 bases short, with 30 bases between. The CDR3 DNA sequence: TGTGCCAGCACTACGCAATCACAGGGATTGGTGAAAGCGGCTGAAGCTTTCTTT. The encoded protein is CASTTQSQGLVKAAEAFF.

The chain uses TRBV5-1 and TRBJ2-3; tentative D call: TRBD2 (7 bases). The CDR3 is made up of 14 amino acids. Per the germline V gene, CDR1 is SGHRS and CDR2 is YFSETQ. V was pared by 5 bases and J by 3 bases, with 13 bases between. The CDR3 nucleotides read TGCGCCAGCAGGTTAGGGGGGGAAACAGATACGCAGTATTTT. It specifies CASRLGGETDTQYF. The full variable domain, with the rest looked up from reference TRBV5-1 and TRBJ2-3, is KAGVTQTPRYLIKTRGQQVTLSCSPISGHRSVSWYQQTPGQGLQFLFEYFSETQRNKGNFPGRFSGRQFSNSRSEMNVSTLELGDSALYLCASRLGGETDTQYFGPGTRLTVL.

The chain carries TRBV6-1 and TRBJ1-2; D not certain. Germline values: CDR1 MNHNS, CDR2 SASEGT. Trimming left V 1 base short and J 4 bases short, with 7 bases between. CDR3 length equals 13 residues. The CDR3 spells CASSEVEVYGYTF. For the CDR3, the DNA is TGTGCCAGCAGTGAAGTCGAAGTCTATGGCTACACCTTC.

The chain carries TRBV2 and TRBJ1-5, with D hard to call. The length of the CDR3 is 14 residues. The germline CDR1 and CDR2 sequences are SNHLY and FYNNEI. The V end lost 5 bases, the J end lost 4 bases, and 12 bases lay between the germline ends. The CDR3 region has the DNA TGTGCCAGCAGTTATACATGGAGAAATCAGCCCCAGCATTTT. Residues: CASSYTWRNQPQHF.

This rearrangement joins TRBV7-9 to TRBJ2-2; maybe TRBD2 (6 bases). CDR1 is SEHNR and CDR2 is FQNEAQ in the germline V gene (reference sequence). The CDR3 length is 15 residues. V was trimmed by 6 bases and J by 5 bases, leaving 16 bases between them. In nucleotides, the CDR3 is TGTGCCAGCAGTCCCATTGGAGGAGGGACCGGGGAGCTGTTTTTT. Protein: CASSPIGGGTGELFF.

The chain uses TRBV9 and TRBJ1-2, with 8 bases fitting TRBD1. The CDR3 spans 15 residues. The V segment lost 0 bases and the J segment 6 bases; nucleotides outside the gene matches: 7. Germline CDR1 and CDR2: SGDLS and YYNGEE. The CDR3 here is CASSVADRGSDGYTF. The CDR3 region has the DNA TGTGCCAGCAGCGTAGCCGACAGGGGAAGCGATGGCTACACCTTC. The whole variable domain, remainder taken from reference TRBV9 and TRBJ1-2, is DSGVTQTPKHLITATGQRVTLRCSPRSGDLSVYWYQQSLDQGLQFLIQYYNGEERAKGNILERFSAQQFPDLHSELNLSSLELGDSALYFCASSVADRGSDGYTFGSGTRLTVV.

The chain recombines TRBV7-6 with TRBJ1-4; possibly TRBD1 for D (5 bases). The CDR3 extends over 16 amino acids. Germline assignment: CDR1 SGHVS and CDR2 FNYEAQ. Trimming cost V 5 bases and J 6 bases, with 19 bases left between them. The CDR3 sequence: CASSPWARGNDEKLFF. The CDR3 DNA follows: TGTGCCAGCAGCCCTTGGGCACGGGGGAATGATGAAAAACTGTTTTTT. Combining the CDR3 with reference TRBV7-6 and TRBJ1-4 gives the whole variable domain GAGVSQSPRYKVTKRGQDVALRCDPISGHVSLYWYRQALGQGPEFLTYFNYEAQQDKSGLPNDRFSAERPEGSISTLTIQRTEQRDSAMYRCASSPWARGNDEKLFFGSGTQLSVL.

The chain uses TRBV2 and TRBJ2-3; D is perhaps TRBD1 or TRBD2 (6 bases each). CDR3 length equals 15 residues. The germline V and J ends were trimmed by 1 base and 3 bases, with 11 bases remaining between them. Germline V CDR1 and CDR2: SNHLY, FYNNEI. Written as DNA, the CDR3 is TGTGCCAGCAGTGAAGGACGGGGGCGGACAGATACGCAGTATTTT. It specifies CASSEGRGRTDTQYF. The entire variable domain, with the rest obtained from reference TRBV2 and TRBJ2-3, is as follows: EPEVTQTPSHQVTQMGQEVILRCVPISNHLYFYWYRQILGQKVEFLVSFYNNEISEKSEIFDDQFSVERPDGSNFTLKIRSTKLEDSAMYFCASSEGRGRTDTQYFGPGTRLTVL.

The V gene is TRBV6-5, the J gene TRBJ2-7; TRBD1 matches 9 bases. The germline V gene has CDR1 MNHEY and CDR2 SVGAGI. This CDR3 spans 15 amino acids. V was clipped by 6 bases and J by 5 bases; unmatched bases: 11. DNA for the CDR3: TGTGCCAGCAGGGCCCGGGACAGGGAGATCCACGAGCAGTACTTC. Its protein is CASRARDREIHEQYF.

In DNA form, the CDR3 reads TGTGCCAGCTCACCACCGAACGGAAACAATCAGCCCCAGCATTTT. This codes for CASSPPNGNNQPQHF. The rearrangement joins TRBV18 to TRBJ1-5; D is ambiguous. The CDR3 consists of 15 residues. The germline V gene has CDR1 KGHSH and CDR2 LQKENI. V lost 0 bases, J lost 3 bases, and 9 bases lay in between.

This chain joins TRBV6-6 and TRBJ2-7; D is undetermined. The CDR3 totals 12 residues. Germline CDR1 MNHNY, CDR2 SVGAGI (reference sequence). Trimming pared 1 base from V and 6 bases from J, leaving 7 bases between. Written as DNA, the CDR3 is TGTGCCAGCAGTTACTTGAGGAGCGAGCAGTACTTC. It codes for CASSYLRSEQYF.

This clone has a single count. The CDR3 reads CATSAPDSYEQYF. As DNA, the CDR3 is TGTGCCACCAGTGCCCCCGACAGCTACGAGCAGTACTTC. This chain connects TRBV24-1 to TRBJ2-7; D perhaps matches TRBD1 (5 bases). V lost 5 bases and J 3 bases, leaving 10 bases between the germline ends. Germline-derived CDR1 and CDR2 are KGHDR and SFDVKD. The CDR3 runs to 13 residues.

This clone was counted at least ten times. The chain is built from TRBV5-6 and TRBJ1-2, with D perhaps matching TRBD1 (5 bases). The ends were cut back, 1 base at V and 0 bases at J, with 13 bases in the middle. CDR3 length: 16 amino acids. Germline CDR1 reads SGHDT; CDR2 reads YYEEEE. The CDR3: CASSLWGRPSNYGYTF. The DNA for the CDR3 is TGTGCCAGCAGCTTGTGGGGCAGGCCCTCTAACTATGGCTACACCTTC.

This clone showed up just once. V gene TRBV7-9 combines with J gene TRBJ2-2; D unresolved. The CDR3 extends over 14 amino acids. Germline CDR1 SEHNR, CDR2 FQNEAQ (reference sequence). Trimming cost V 2 bases and J 4 bases, with 8 bases left between them. CDR3 bases: TGTGCCAGCAGCTTACGAGTAGGCACCGGGGAGCTGTTTTTT. Its translation is CASSLRVGTGELFF.

The rearrangement joins TRBV2 to TRBJ1-5; D call uncertain. This CDR3 has 14 residues. Germline-derived CDR1 and CDR2 are SNHLY and FYNNEI. The V gene lost 5 bases and the J gene lost 8 bases, with 16 bases spanning the gap. For the CDR3, the DNA is TGTGCCAGCAGTCGGGTGGGAAATCTCGAGCCCCAGCATTTT. It specifies CASSRVGNLEPQHF.

V is TRBV4-2 and J is TRBJ1-4; D is unresolved. Germline V gives CDR1 LGHNA, CDR2 YNFKEQ. The CDR3 runs to 15 residues. V was pared by 5 bases and J by 8 bases, with 18 bases between. The CDR3 sequence: CASSYLSGDSEKLFF. CDR3 nucleotide sequence: TGTGCCAGCAGCTATTTGTCTGGGGATAGCGAAAAACTGTTTTTT.

The V and J genes are TRBV5-1 and TRBJ2-7; 7 bases fit TRBD1. The CDR3 loop spans 12 amino acids. With 0 bases clipped from V and 7 bases from J, the junction kept 1 base outside the gene matches. Germline V gene sequence: CDR1 SGHRS, CDR2 YFSETQ. CDR3 DNA sequence: TGCGCCAGCAGCTTGGGGACAGGTGAGCAGTACTTC. It specifies CASSLGTGEQYF.

CDR3 residues: CASSLSFGTGNTIYF. Written as DNA, the CDR3 is TGTGCCAGCAGTTTATCGTTTGGCACTGGAAACACCATATATTTT. The V gene is TRBV27, the J gene TRBJ1-3; D not certain. V was pared by 0 bases and J by 2 bases, with 8 bases between. The CDR3 totals 15 residues. The germline V gene encodes CDR1 MNHEY and CDR2 SMNVEV (reference sequence).

The chain joins TRBV19 to TRBJ1-6; no reliable D call. The CDR3 is 13 residues long. The germline V gene has CDR1 LNHDA and CDR2 SQIVND (reference sequence). Trimming shortened V by 4 bases and J by 14 bases, and 15 bases separated the two germline ends. The CDR3, as DNA: TGTGCCAGTAGTAGCGGGGATGGTCGAACCCTCCACTTT. Its protein product is CASSSGDGRTLHF.

The chain couples TRBV7-2 to TRBJ2-1; no definite D call. The CDR3 sequence is 13 residues long. From germline, CDR1 is SGHTA and CDR2 FQGNSA. V lost 0 bases to trimming and J lost 4 bases, with 4 bases between them. CDR3 DNA sequence: TGTGCCAGCAGCTTAGCTGTTTACAATGAGCAGTTCTTC. Translated: CASSLAVYNEQFF.